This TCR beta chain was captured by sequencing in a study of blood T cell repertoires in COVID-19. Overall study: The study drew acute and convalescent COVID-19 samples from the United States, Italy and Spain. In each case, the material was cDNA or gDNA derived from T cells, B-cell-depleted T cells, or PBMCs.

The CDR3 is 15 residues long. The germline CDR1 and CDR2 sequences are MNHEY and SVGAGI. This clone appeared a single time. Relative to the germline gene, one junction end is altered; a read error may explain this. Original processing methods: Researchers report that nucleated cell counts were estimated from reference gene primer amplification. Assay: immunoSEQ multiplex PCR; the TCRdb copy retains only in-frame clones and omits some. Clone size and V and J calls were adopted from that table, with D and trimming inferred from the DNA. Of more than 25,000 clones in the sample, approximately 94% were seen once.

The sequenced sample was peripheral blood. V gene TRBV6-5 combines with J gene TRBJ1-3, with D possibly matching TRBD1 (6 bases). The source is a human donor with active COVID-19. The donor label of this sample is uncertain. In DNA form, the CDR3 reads TGTGCCAGCAGCTACTTAGGGGGCTCTGGAAACACCATATATTTT. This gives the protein CASSYLGGSGNTIYF.